This TCR beta chain was recorded in a study of tumor and adjacent non-tumor tissue in lung cancer. Study observations and caveats: Shorter survival was associated with higher TCR diversity in tumors. In normal lung, the top 100 clones were significantly more dominant than in tumor. Tumor tissue had significantly higher TCR diversity than normal lung.

RNA was extracted from bulk tissue without any cell sorting. In the case of this clonotype: Its antigen is currently unknown. A read error may produce the germline difference seen at one junction end.

Germline CDR1 reads MDHEN; CDR2 reads SYDVKM. There are 14 residues in the CDR3. Three rounds of nested PCR, following a modified ARM-PCR protocol, produced the TCRbeta library. TCRdb analysed the multiplex PCR reads with MiXCR anew, one entry per CDR3 protein. The sample lists some 71,000 distinct CDR3 sequences, roughly two thirds occurring once. The TCR was taken from a woman aged 40 to 49 with non-small cell lung cancer. Sequenced: lung tumor tissue. The rearrangement links TRBV28 to TRBJ2-7; D remains ambiguous. The CDR3 DNA follows: TGTGCCAGCTGTTTACTGCCAGGTCGGGTCGAGCAGTATTTC. Its translation is CASCLLPGRVEQYF.